These 25 T cell receptor beta chains were sequenced from one sample in a study of blood T cell repertoires in COVID-19 (TCRdb year 2020). Library construction relied on the immunoSEQ multiplex PCR assay. What TCRdb holds here is the immuneACCESS table cut down to in-frame rearrangements. Part of the clones is not present; checked against another copy, under half of the missing clones reflect an unresolved V gene, and the others are unexplained. The sample table contains approximately 250,000 clones; only one count was recorded for roughly 82% of them. The ten largest clones add up to approximately 6% of the sample. The sequencing sample was made of peripheral blood. The receptor set was obtained from an elderly woman with COVID-19, enrolled during active disease.

This chain connects TRBV5-5 to TRBJ1-2; 10 positions match TRBD1. Germline V gene sequence: CDR1 SGHKS, CDR2 YYEKEE (reference sequence). This CDR3 has 15 amino acids. Trimming cost V 4 bases and J 7 bases; bases outside gene matches: 10. The CDR3 DNA reads as TGTGCCAGCAGCCTAAAACAGGGACAGGGGAGTGGCTACACCTTC. This codes for CASSLKQGQGSGYTF. Complete variable domain (other parts from reference TRBV5-5 and TRBJ1-2): DAGVTQSPTHLIKTRGQQVTLRCSPISGHKSVSWYQQVLGQGPQFIFQYYEKEERGRGNFPDRFSARQFPNYSSELNVNALLLGDSALYLCASSLKQGQGSGYTFGSGTRLTVV.

V gene TRBV19 combines with J gene TRBJ1-2; D perhaps matches TRBD1 (6 bases). V gave up 7 bases and J gave up 0 bases, with 12 bases separating them. CDR3 size: 14 residues. Germline V gene sequence: CDR1 LNHDA, CDR2 SQIVND (reference sequence). The CDR3 coding sequence is TGTGCCAGTACCCGGGACATCTCTAACTATGGCTACACCTTC. This translates into CASTRDISNYGYTF.

This chain uses TRBV6-1 with TRBJ1-1, with D unresolved. Trimming pared 3 bases from V and 1 base from J, leaving 12 bases between. Germline lookup yields CDR1 MNHNS and CDR2 SASEGT. The CDR3 spans 15 residues. In DNA form, the CDR3 reads TGTGCCAGCAGTGACCCCTCCTTGGCGAACACTGAAGCTTTCTTT. Protein: CASSDPSLANTEAFF.

The chain combines TRBV10-3 with TRBJ1-2, with 7 bases aligning to TRBD1. Unmatched junction bases numbered 14, after V lost 10 bases and J lost 3 bases. This CDR3 contains 15 residues. Per the germline V gene, CDR1 is ENHRY and CDR2 is SYGVKD. The CDR3 region is CATTPGTVKYYGYTF. The CDR3 DNA reads as TGTGCCACCACACCCGGGACAGTCAAATACTATGGCTACACCTTC.

This clone was recorded once. V gene TRBV6-5 combines with J gene TRBJ2-3; D uncertain. Germline-derived CDR1 and CDR2 are MNHEY and SVGAGI. This CDR3 comprises 11 residues. Trimming removed 3 bases at V and 5 bases at J, with 3 bases between. The CDR3: CASSYRDTQYF. CDR3 sequence (DNA): TGTGCCAGCAGTTATCGAGATACGCAGTATTTT.

As for this clone: The sample has other DNA sequences that encode this CDR3 too. The chain uses TRBV5-4 and TRBJ2-5, with D possibly matching TRBD1 (6 bases). Per germline, CDR1 SGHNT and CDR2 YYREEE (reference sequence). This CDR3 region has 13 residues. Trimming left V 0 bases short and J 5 bases short, with 8 bases between. CDR3 sequence reads: CASSLARGETQYF. In DNA, the CDR3 is TGTGCCAGCAGCTTGGCCAGGGGTGAGACCCAGTACTTC.

This clone occurred a few times. The chain recombines TRBV28 with TRBJ2-1; a weak D match, TRBD1 (5 bases). Trimming removed 3 bases from V and 9 bases from J, with 18 bases in between. Germline loops: CDR1 MDHEN, CDR2 SYDVKM. The CDR3 length is 15 residues. CDR3: CASSLLRGYRAEQFF. CDR3 coding DNA: TGTGCCAGCAGTTTGCTTAGGGGTTACCGGGCTGAGCAGTTCTTC.

The chain uses TRBV4-1 and TRBJ1-2; D remains unclear. Trimming shortened V by 0 bases and J by 13 bases, and 15 bases separated the two germline ends. The CDR3 has 13 amino acids. Germline V gene lookup returns CDR1 MGHRA and CDR2 YSYEKL. The CDR3 region has the DNA TGCGCCAGCAGCCAAGATTTGCAGGCGGGCGGCACCTTC. Protein: CASSQDLQAGGTF.

J is TRBJ1-6 and V is TRBV18; TRBD1 agrees at 8 bases. Per germline, CDR1 KGHSH and CDR2 LQKENI. CDR3 length: 16 amino acids. The J segment lost 10 bases and the V segment lost 4 bases, leaving 12 bases of the junction unmatched. The CDR3 spells CASSQTGQGGISPLHF. CDR3 nucleotides: TGTGCCAGCTCACAGACAGGACAGGGAGGAATATCACCCCTCCACTTT. The full variable domain, completed using reference TRBV18 and TRBJ1-6, is NAGVMQNPRHLVRRRGQEARLRCSPMKGHSHVYWYRQLPEEGLKFMVYLQKENIIDESGMPKERFSAEFPKEGPSILRIQQVVRGDSAAYFCASSQTGQGGISPLHFGNGTRLTVT.

The chain links TRBV10-3 to TRBJ2-5; 7 bases are a match to TRBD2. Germline CDR1 reads ENHRY; CDR2 reads SYGVKD. Trimming at V came to 4 bases and at J to 1 base, leaving 12 bases not matched to a gene. The CDR3 length is 17 residues. CDR3 residues: CAISGSGRGVGQETQYF. CDR3 DNA: TGTGCCATCAGTGGGTCTGGGAGGGGCGTAGGCCAAGAGACCCAGTACTTC.

This chain joins TRBV2 and TRBJ1-2, with D perhaps TRBD1 (6 bases). V lost 6 bases, J lost 8 bases, and 16 bases lay in between. CDR3 size: 13 residues. Germline CDR1 SNHLY, CDR2 FYNNEI. The CDR3 region is CASRAQGLRGYTF. Here the CDR3 DNA reads TGTGCCAGCAGAGCACAGGGATTACGAGGCTACACCTTC.

This clone was seen only once. The V call is TRBV3-1 (or the pseudogene TRBV3-2), the J call TRBJ2-4; 7 positions agree with TRBD2. V shed 6 bases, J shed 5 bases, and the junction held 10 bases outside the gene matches. The CDR3 runs 15 residues. Germline CDR1 is LGHDT and CDR2 is YNNKEL (reference sequence). The CDR3 nucleotides read TGTGCCAGCAGAGACTCGGGACTACAAGAAAACATTCAGTACTTC. Translated: CASRDSGLQENIQYF.

This clone showed up just once. The gene calls are TRBV6-6 and TRBJ2-7, with 12 positions matching TRBD1. Germline V gives CDR1 MNHNY, CDR2 SVGAGI (reference sequence). The V gene end was trimmed by 5 bases and the J gene end by 6 bases; junction bases not matched to a gene: 8. The CDR3 loop spans 15 amino acids. The CDR3 nucleotides read TGTGCCAGCAGTCCCCCGGGACAGGGGGCTCCCGAGCAGTACTTC. Translated: CASSPPGQGAPEQYF.

In its sample, this clone was seen once. The V and J genes are TRBV5-1 and TRBJ1-3, with D possibly matching TRBD1 (6 bases). This CDR3 is 15 amino acids long. Between the trimmed V and J ends, which lost 5 bases and 4 bases, there was a span of 16 bases. Germline V gives CDR1 SGHRS, CDR2 YFSETQ. DNA for the CDR3: TGCGCCAGCAGTGGGTCCGGGACACAGGGAAACACCATATATTTT. Its translation: CASSGSGTQGNTIYF.

The chain links TRBV3-1 (or the pseudogene TRBV3-2) to TRBJ1-5; D remains unclear. This CDR3 is 14 amino acids long. The V gene's germline CDR1 is LGHDT and CDR2 YNNKEL (reference sequence). V was cut by 5 bases and J by 1 base, with 9 bases left in between. The CDR3 nucleotides are TGTGCCAGCAGCGCCGAGGTAAGCAATCAGCCCCAGCATTTT. Its protein is CASSAEVSNQPQHF.

This sequence joins TRBV27 and TRBJ2-1; 7 bases line up with TRBD2. The CDR3 is 13 residues long. Losses at the gene ends were 11 bases for V and 6 bases for J; bases not matched to a gene: 10. Germline V gene data show CDR1 as MNHEY and CDR2 as SMNVEV (reference sequence). CDR3 region: CARVGGGFNEQFF. The CDR3 nucleotides are TGTGCCCGAGTGGGCGGGGGTTTCAATGAGCAGTTCTTC.

The chain carries TRBV30 and TRBJ1-1; D is ambiguous. The germline V gene encodes CDR1 GTSNPN and CDR2 SVGIG (reference sequence). V dropped 7 bases and J dropped 1 base, with 7 bases sitting between them. The CDR3 length is 11 residues. The CDR3 sequence is CAFNRNTEAFF. CDR3 bases: TGTGCCTTCAACAGGAACACTGAAGCTTTCTTT.

The CDR3 sequence is CAIRPGQVNTEAFF. The DNA for the CDR3 is TGTGCCATCAGACCGGGACAGGTGAACACTGAAGCTTTCTTT. The chain has TRBV10-3 and TRBJ1-1, with TRBD1 matching over 8 bases. V gave up 6 bases and J gave up 0 bases; unmatched junction bases: 3. Germline lookup yields CDR1 ENHRY and CDR2 SYGVKD. The CDR3 has 14 residues.

This clone came up a few times. This chain uses TRBV4-3 with TRBJ1-1; 10 positions agree with TRBD1. This CDR3 contains 15 residues. V was clipped by 1 base and J by 5 bases; unmatched bases: 4. Germline-derived CDR1 and CDR2 are LGHNA and YSLEER. The CDR3 sequence is CASSQVGQGRTEAFF. DNA of the CDR3: TGCGCCAGCAGCCAAGTGGGACAGGGGAGAACTGAAGCTTTCTTT.

The rearrangement joins TRBV7-2 to TRBJ1-1; no firm D call. V was shortened by 1 base and J by 1 base, with 7 bases between the two germline ends. The CDR3 is 14 amino acids. CDR1 and CDR2 from the germline V gene are SGHTA and FQGNSA. The CDR3 DNA follows: TGTGCCAGCAGCTTAGTTTCCCAGAACACTGAAGCTTTCTTT. This translates into CASSLVSQNTEAFF.

This chain links TRBV4-2 with TRBJ1-6, with D possibly being TRBD1 (5 bases). Germline V CDR1 and CDR2: LGHNA, YNFKEQ. The CDR3 sequence is 18 residues long. Trimming removed 0 bases from V and 4 bases from J, with 16 bases in between. CDR3 residues: CASSQDTGGGTYNSPLHF. The CDR3 nucleotides read TGTGCCAGCAGCCAAGATACCGGGGGGGGGACTTATAATTCACCCCTCCACTTT.

The chain couples TRBV30 to TRBJ1-1; D gene uncertain. Trimming removed 4 bases from V and 1 base from J, with 7 bases in between. The germline gives CDR1 GTSNPN, CDR2 SVGIG (reference sequence). The CDR3 has 12 residues. DNA of the CDR3: TGTGCCTGGACCCGGAGGAACACTGAAGCTTTCTTT. Protein: CAWTRRNTEAFF. The full variable domain, completed using reference TRBV30 and TRBJ1-1, is SQTIHQWPATLVQPVGSPLSLECTVEGTSNPNLYWYRQAAGRGLQLLFYSVGIGQISSEVPQNLSASRPQDRQFILSSKKLLLSDSGFYLCAWTRRNTEAFFGQGTRLTVV.

The chain joins TRBV27 to TRBJ1-1; D gene uncertain. Looked up from germline, CDR1 is MNHEY and CDR2 is SMNVEV (reference sequence). Deletions cut 2 bases from V and 1 base from J, with 8 bases between. The CDR3 is 14 residues long. CDR3 sequence (DNA): TGTGCCAGCAGTTTAAGGTCAGGGAACACTGAAGCTTTCTTT. Encoded protein: CASSLRSGNTEAFF.

The chain uses TRBV5-1 and TRBJ2-2, with 7 bases lining up with TRBD1. Germline V gives CDR1 SGHRS, CDR2 YFSETQ. The CDR3 spans 14 residues. V trimming: 8 bases; J trimming: 4 bases; junction bases outside the gene matches: 8. The CDR3 DNA reads TGCGCCAGTACCCGGGACAGAACCACCGGGGAGCTGTTTTTT. The encoded protein is CASTRDRTTGELFF.

The chain is built from TRBV5-6 and TRBJ1-4, with D maybe TRBD1 (5 bases). Germline CDR1 is SGHDT and CDR2 is YYEEEE. The CDR3 extends over 16 amino acids. Trimming cost V 0 bases and J 2 bases, with 11 bases left between them. The CDR3 DNA reads TGTGCCAGCAGCTTGGTAGGGGTCGGGACTAATGAAAAACTGTTTTTT. Protein product: CASSLVGVGTNEKLFF. The complete variable domain, with remaining parts taken from reference TRBV5-6 and TRBJ1-4, reads DAGVTQSPTHLIKTRGQQVTLRCSPKSGHDTVSWYQQALGQGPQFIFQYYEEEERQRGNFPDRFSGHQFPNYSSELNVNALLLGDSALYLCASSLVGVGTNEKLFFGSGTQLSVL.